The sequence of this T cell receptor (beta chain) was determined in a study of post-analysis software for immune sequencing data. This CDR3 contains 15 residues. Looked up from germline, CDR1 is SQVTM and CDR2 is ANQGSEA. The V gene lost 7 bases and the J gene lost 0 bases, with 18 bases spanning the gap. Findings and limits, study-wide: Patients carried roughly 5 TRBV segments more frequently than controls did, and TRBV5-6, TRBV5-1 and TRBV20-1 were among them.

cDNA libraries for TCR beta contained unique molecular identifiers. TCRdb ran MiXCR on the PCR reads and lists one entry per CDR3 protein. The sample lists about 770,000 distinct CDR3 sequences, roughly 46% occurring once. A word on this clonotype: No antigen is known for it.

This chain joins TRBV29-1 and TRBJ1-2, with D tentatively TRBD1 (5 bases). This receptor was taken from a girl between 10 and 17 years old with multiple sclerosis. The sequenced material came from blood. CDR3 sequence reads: CSAGPLTGPNYGYTF. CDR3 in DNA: TGCAGCGCCGGCCCTCTCACAGGACCTAACTATGGCTACACCTTC.